Each of the 5 T cell receptor beta chains below was sequenced from the same sample in a study of PD-1 blockade in classical Hodgkin lymphoma. Sequencing used immunoSEQ multiplex PCR; TCRdb keeps in-frame clones, though not all of them. The table has roughly 100,000 clones, approximately 94% seen once. The time point here: cycle 4 day 1 (C4D1), after more than five weeks of nivolumab. Every one of the patients relapsed after autologous stem cell transplantation (brentuximab vedotin exposure was variable). The specimen comprised peripheral blood mononuclear cells (PBMCs), sampled before the fourth cycle of nivolumab. These receptors came from a human donor with classical Hodgkin lymphoma.

V gene TRBV30 combines with J gene TRBJ2-5; a possible D gene is TRBD2 (6 bases). Germline V gene lookup returns CDR1 GTSNPN and CDR2 SVGIG (reference sequence). The CDR3 length is 14 residues. The ends were cut back, 3 bases at V and 5 bases at J, with 16 bases in the middle. The CDR3 DNA sequence: TGTGCCTGGAGCCGACTCGCGGGGCAGGAGACCCAGTACTTC. Translated: CAWSRLAGQETQYF.

The V gene is TRBV19, the J gene TRBJ2-2, with D perhaps TRBD1 (6 bases). The CDR3 has 12 amino acids. Per the germline V gene, CDR1 is LNHDA and CDR2 is SQIVND (reference sequence). V was clipped by 6 bases and J by 7 bases, with 9 bases between them. CDR3 in DNA: TGTGCCAGTAGGGGGGCAGTCGGGGAGCTGTTTTTT. It codes for CASRGAVGELFF.

This sequence joins TRBV2 and TRBJ2-7; 8 bases are shared with TRBD2. Per germline, CDR1 SNHLY and CDR2 FYNNEI. This CDR3 contains 18 residues. V trimming: 2 bases; J trimming: 2 bases; junction bases outside the gene matches: 14. This CDR3 reads CASSERTTGRGVPYEQYF. The CDR3 coding sequence is TGTGCCAGCAGTGAACGGACTACAGGGCGGGGGGTACCCTACGAGCAGTACTTC.

This chain's CDR3 is CAWCRQGNEKLFF. Written as DNA, the CDR3 is TGTGCCTGGTGTCGGCAGGGGAATGAAAAACTGTTTTTT. The gene calls are TRBV30 and TRBJ1-4, with TRBD1 as a possible D gene (6 bases). V was trimmed by 5 bases and J by 5 bases, leaving 12 bases between them. The length of the CDR3 is 13 residues. Germline values: CDR1 GTSNPN, CDR2 SVGIG (reference sequence).

The chain employs TRBV11-3 and TRBJ2-3, with D possibly being TRBD1 or TRBD2 (5 bases each). The CDR3 length is 13 residues. Between the trimmed V and J ends, which lost 5 bases and 2 bases, there was a span of 8 bases. Per the germline V gene, CDR1 is SGHNT and CDR2 is YENEEA. CDR3: CASSPGTTDTQYF. In nucleotides, the CDR3 is TGTGCCAGCAGCCCGGGGACCACAGATACGCAGTATTTT.